This T cell receptor (beta chain) was observed in a study of blood T cells in healthy people across ages. Points from the study as a whole: A strong correlation was seen between TCR beta diversity and naive T cell percentage. When set beside aged donors, long-lived donors presented more naive CD4+ cells and higher diversity.

CDR3 length: 14 amino acids. Trimming left V 2 bases short and J 4 bases short, with 9 bases between. Germline loops: CDR1 SGHTA, CDR2 FQGNSA. This clonotype was counted many times. Its antigen is not known. Using a J-beta primer mix together with a sample-barcoded 5' primer, a second PCR was run for about 7 to 12 cycles. All cDNA molecules were each tagged by a template-switch adaptor with 12 random nucleotides. MiXCR was run by TCRdb on the 5' RACE reads, yielding one entry per CDR3 protein. Counted here are hundreds of thousands of distinct CDR3 sequences, about 52% occurring once; the ten biggest clones make up roughly 31%.

The specimen was blood. V and J are TRBV7-2 and TRBJ2-1; D might be TRBD2 (5 bases). This receptor was identified in a woman aged 55-69 years in good health. The CDR3 DNA sequence: TGTGCCAGCAGCTTAAGCGGAAGTTACAATGAGCAGTTCTTC. Amino acid sequence: CASSLSGSYNEQFF.